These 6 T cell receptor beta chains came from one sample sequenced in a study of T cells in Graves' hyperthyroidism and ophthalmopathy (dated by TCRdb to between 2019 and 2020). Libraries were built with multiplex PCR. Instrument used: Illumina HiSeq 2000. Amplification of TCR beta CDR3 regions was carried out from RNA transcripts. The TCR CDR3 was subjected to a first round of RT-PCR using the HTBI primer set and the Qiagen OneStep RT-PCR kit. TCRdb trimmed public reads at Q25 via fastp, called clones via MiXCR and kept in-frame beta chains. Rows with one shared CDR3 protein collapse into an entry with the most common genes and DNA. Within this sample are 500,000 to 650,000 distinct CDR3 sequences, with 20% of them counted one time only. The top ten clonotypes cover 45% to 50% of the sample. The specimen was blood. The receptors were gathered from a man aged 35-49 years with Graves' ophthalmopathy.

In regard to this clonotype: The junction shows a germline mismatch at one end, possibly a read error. The CDR3 nucleotides are TGCGCCAGCAGCCAAGATCAGGGGTGGGACACTGAAGCTTTCTTT. This sequence encodes CASSQDQGWDTEAFF. The gene calls are TRBV11-2 and TRBJ1-1; possibly TRBD1 for D (6 bases). The CDR3 spans 15 residues. Germline V CDR1 and CDR2: SGHAT, FQNNGV.

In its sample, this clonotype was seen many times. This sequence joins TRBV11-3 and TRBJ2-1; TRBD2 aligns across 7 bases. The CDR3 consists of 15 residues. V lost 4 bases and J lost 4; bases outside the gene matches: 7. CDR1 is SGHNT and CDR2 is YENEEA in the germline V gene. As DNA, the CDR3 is TGTGCCAGCAGCTCCTCAGCGGGAACGTACAATGAGCAGTTCTTC. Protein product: CASSSSAGTYNEQFF.

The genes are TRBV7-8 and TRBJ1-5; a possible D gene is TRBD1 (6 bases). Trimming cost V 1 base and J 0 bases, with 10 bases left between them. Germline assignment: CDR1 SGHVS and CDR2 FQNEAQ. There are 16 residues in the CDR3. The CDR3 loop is CASSLGGAPSNQPQHF. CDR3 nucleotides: TGTGCCAGCAGCTTAGGGGGGGCACCTAGCAATCAGCCCCAGCATTTT.

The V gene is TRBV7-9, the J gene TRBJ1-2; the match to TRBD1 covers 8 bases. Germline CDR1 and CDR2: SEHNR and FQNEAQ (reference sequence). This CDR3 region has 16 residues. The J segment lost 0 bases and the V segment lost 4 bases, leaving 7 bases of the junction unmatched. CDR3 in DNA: TGTGCCAGCAGCTCCACCAGACAGGGGTCTAACTATGGCTACACCTTC. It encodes CASSSTRQGSNYGYTF.

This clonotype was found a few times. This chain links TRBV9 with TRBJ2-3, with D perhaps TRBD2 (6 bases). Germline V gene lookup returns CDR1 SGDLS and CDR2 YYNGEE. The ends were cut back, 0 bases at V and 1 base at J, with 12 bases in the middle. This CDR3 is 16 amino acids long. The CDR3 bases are TGTGCCAGCAGCGTAGAGCTGGGCGGGGGCACAGATACGCAGTATTTT. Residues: CASSVELGGGTDTQYF.

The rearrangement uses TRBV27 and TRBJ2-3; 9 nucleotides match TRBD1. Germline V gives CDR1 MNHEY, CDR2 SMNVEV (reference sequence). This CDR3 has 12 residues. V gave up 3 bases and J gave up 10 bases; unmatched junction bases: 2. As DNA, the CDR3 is TGTGCCAGCAGTTTGAGGACAGGGGCGCAGTATTTT. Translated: CASSLRTGAQYF.